Listed below are T cell receptor beta chains from one sample, sequenced in a study of blood T cells in healthy people across ages. Via MiXCR, TCRdb re-called the 5' RACE reads, giving one row per CDR3 protein. Among 1.8 million or so distinct CDR3 sequences, 39% were seen once, and the ten largest hold 23%. Material for sequencing was blood. These receptors were collected from a human donor in good health. Each CDR3 is given with its conserved first and last residue. D genes are given only for firm matches. Expanded clones get a size class; other rows say once, few or many, or leave the size out.

d_gene: NA; len: 15; abundance: NA; j_gene: TRBJ2-7; v_gene: TRBV4-1; CDR3nt: TGCGCCAGCAGCCAAGACCTGGACGGCTACTACGAGCAGTACTTC; CDR3aa: CASSQDLDGYYEQYF
d_gene: NA; len: 14; abundance: NA; j_gene: TRBJ1-1; v_gene: TRBV10-3; CDR3nt: TGTGCCATCAGTGAGGGGGACATGAACACTGGAGCTTTCTTT; CDR3aa: CAISEGDMNTGAFF
d_gene: TRBD2; len: 17; abundance: NA; j_gene: TRBJ2-3; v_gene: TRBV13; CDR3nt: TGTGCCAGCAGCTCCCCCGGGGGGGCCTTGGGCACAGATACGCAGTATTTT; CDR3aa: CASSSPGGALGTDTQYF
d_gene: NA; len: 16; abundance: NA; j_gene: TRBJ1-2; v_gene: TRBV20-1; CDR3nt: TGCAGTGCTAGAGATGTTTGGTTCGGGGGAAACTATGGCTACACCTTC; CDR3aa: CSARDVWFGGNYGYTF
d_gene: NA; len: 16; abundance: NA; j_gene: TRBJ2-7; v_gene: TRBV6-4; CDR3nt: TGTGCCAGCAGTTACTCGAGAGAAAAGAGCTCCTACGAGCAGTACTTC; CDR3aa: CASSYSREKSSYEQYF
d_gene: NA; len: 15; abundance: NA; j_gene: TRBJ2-7; v_gene: TRBV15; CDR3nt: TGTGCCACCAGCAGAGATTCGTTAGACTACAATGAGCAGTACTTC; CDR3aa: CATSRDSLDYNEQYF
d_gene: NA; len: 14; abundance: NA; j_gene: TRBJ2-6; v_gene: TRBV11-2; CDR3nt: TGTGCCAGCAGCTTACTGAGAGGGGCCAACGTCCTGACTTTC; CDR3aa: CASSLLRGANVLTF
d_gene: TRBD1; len: 14; abundance: NA; j_gene: TRBJ1-1; v_gene: TRBV11-2; CDR3nt: TGTGCCAGCAGCCCCCGACAGGGGGCTGATGAAGCTTTCTTT; CDR3aa: CASSPRQGADEAFF
d_gene: NA; len: 17; abundance: NA; j_gene: TRBJ1-2; v_gene: TRBV7-2; CDR3nt: TGTGCCAGCAGCCCCTCTACATCTGGGCGGGGGGACTATGGCTACACCTTC; CDR3aa: CASSPSTSGRGDYGYTF
d_gene: NA; len: 13; abundance: few; j_gene: TRBJ1-1; v_gene: TRBV12-5; CDR3nt: TGTGCTAGTGGTCCAAACAACGGAGATGAAGCTTTCTTT; CDR3aa: CASGPNNGDEAFF
d_gene: TRBD1; len: 14; abundance: NA; j_gene: TRBJ1-1; v_gene: TRBV28; CDR3nt: TGTGCCAGCAGTATAGGGACAGGTGACGCTGAAGCTTTCTTT; CDR3aa: CASSIGTGDAEAFF